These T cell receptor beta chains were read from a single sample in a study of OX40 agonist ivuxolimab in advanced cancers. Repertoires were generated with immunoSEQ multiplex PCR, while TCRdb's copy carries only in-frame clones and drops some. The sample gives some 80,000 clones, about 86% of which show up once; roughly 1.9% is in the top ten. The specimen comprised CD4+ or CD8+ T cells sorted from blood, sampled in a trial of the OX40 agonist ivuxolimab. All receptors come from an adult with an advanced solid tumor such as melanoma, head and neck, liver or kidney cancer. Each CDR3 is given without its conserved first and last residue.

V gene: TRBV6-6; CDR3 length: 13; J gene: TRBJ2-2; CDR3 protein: ATYSGGNEWGELF
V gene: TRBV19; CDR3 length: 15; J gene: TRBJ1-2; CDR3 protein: ASSVWGGADLGYGYT
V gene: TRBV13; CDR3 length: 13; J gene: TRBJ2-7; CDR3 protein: ASSSGFNFPYEQY
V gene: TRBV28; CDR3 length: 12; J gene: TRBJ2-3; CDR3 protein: ASRIAGDPDTQY
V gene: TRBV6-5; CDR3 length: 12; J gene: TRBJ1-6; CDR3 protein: ASRDSSYNSPLH
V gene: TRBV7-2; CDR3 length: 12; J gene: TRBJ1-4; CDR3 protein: ASSLAGGREKLF
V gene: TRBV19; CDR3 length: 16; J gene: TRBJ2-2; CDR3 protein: ASSRPRFTSGETGELF
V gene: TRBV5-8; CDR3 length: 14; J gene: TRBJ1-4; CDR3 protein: ASSFGRLATNEKLF
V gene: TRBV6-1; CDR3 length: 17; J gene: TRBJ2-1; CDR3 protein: ASSARGLAGGPPYNEQF
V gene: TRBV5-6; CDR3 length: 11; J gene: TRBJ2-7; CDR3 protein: ASSPTGVTEQY
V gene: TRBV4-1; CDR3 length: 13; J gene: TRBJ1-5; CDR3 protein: ASSQDGTQNQPQH
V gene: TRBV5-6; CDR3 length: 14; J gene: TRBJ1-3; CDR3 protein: ASSLRTGFSGNTIY
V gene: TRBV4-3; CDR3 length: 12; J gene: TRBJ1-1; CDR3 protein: ASSHRQGLAEAF
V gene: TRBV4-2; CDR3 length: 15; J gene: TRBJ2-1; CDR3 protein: ASSATGDRGRRNEQF
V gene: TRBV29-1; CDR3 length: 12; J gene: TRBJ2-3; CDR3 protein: SGGLAGGTDTQY
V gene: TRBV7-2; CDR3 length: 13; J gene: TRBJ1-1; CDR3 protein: ASSYQKGPGTEAF
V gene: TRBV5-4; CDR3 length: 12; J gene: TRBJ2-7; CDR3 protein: ASSLTGGVGEQY
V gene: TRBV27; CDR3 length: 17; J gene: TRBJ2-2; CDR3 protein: ASRTSGTFVYSNTGELF
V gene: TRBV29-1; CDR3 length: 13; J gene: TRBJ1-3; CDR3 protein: SVAQDGNSGNTIY
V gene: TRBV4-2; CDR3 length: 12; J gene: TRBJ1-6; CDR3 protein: ASSQGVEGSPLH
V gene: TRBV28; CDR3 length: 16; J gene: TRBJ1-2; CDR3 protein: ASSYPGGWLYTNYGYT
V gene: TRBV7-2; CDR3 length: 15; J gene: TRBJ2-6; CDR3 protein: ASSLGDRYSGANVLT
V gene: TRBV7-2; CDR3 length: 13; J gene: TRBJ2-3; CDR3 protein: ASSSVRAVTDTQY
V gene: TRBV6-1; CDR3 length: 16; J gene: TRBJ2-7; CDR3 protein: ASSESGPEWPSSYEQY
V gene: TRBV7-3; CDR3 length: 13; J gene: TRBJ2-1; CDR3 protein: ASSWTGDAYNEQF
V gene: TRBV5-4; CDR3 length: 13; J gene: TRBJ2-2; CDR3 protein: ASSSPDRADGELF
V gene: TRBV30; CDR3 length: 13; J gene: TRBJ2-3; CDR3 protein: AWSRDRDFTDTQY